Sequencing of this T cell receptor beta chain was carried out in a study of spatial heterogeneity in lung cancer. V was clipped by 0 bases and J by 2 bases, with 5 bases between them. The CDR3 totals 13 residues. CDR1 and CDR2 (germline): SGHRS, YFSETQ. TCRdb redid the calling of the 5' RACE reads with MiXCR, one entry per CDR3 protein. The sample includes just over 75,000 distinct CDR3 sequences, around 7.8% seen only once; the top ten take roughly 7%. This clonotype was observed at least ten times. The antigen is unknown. Study conclusions and caveats: Blood carried ubiquitous expanded tumor TCRs more at resection than follow-up.

Time point denoted: sample taken at primary tumor resection. 72 TRACERx patients with early, untreated non-small cell lung cancer donated samples. Whole RNA came from tumor, nontumor lung or frozen PBMC and was sequenced without being sorted. The specimen was PBMCs, collected at surgery. The chain couples TRBV5-1 to TRBJ1-2, with D uncertain. The TCR sequence derives from a male donor with early-stage non-small cell lung cancer. The CDR3 region has the DNA TGCGCCAGCAGCTTGGAAGGAAACTATGGCTACACCTTC. Encoded protein: CASSLEGNYGYTF.